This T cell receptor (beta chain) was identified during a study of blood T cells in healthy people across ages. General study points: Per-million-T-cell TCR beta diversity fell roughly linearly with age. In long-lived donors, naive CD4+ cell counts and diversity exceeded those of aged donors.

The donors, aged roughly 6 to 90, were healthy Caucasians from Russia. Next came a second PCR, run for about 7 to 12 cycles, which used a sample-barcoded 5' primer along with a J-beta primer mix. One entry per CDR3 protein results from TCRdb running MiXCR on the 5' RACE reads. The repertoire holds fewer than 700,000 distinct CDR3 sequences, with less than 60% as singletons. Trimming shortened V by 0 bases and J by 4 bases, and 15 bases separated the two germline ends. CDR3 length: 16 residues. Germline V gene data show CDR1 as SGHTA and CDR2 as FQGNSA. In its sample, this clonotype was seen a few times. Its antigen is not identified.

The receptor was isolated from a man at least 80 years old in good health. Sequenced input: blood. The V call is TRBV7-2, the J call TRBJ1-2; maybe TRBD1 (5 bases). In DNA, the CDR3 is TGTGCCAGCAGCTTAGCGGAGAGGGGACTGCTCTATGGCTACACCTTC. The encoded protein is CASSLAERGLLYGYTF.